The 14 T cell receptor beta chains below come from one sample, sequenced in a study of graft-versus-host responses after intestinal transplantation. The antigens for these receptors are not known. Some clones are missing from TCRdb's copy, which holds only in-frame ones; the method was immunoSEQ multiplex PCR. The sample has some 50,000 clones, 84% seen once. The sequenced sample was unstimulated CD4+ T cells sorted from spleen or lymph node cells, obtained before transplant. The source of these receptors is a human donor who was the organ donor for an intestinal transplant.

Written as DNA, the CDR3 is TGTGCCAGCTCCACAGGGACAGACAGGGGAGGCTACACCTTC. Its protein product is CASSTGTDRGGYTF. The chain has TRBV2 and TRBJ1-2, with 8 bases aligning to TRBD1. Losses at the gene ends were 8 bases for V and 8 bases for J; bases not matched to a gene: 13. Germline loops: CDR1 SNHLY, CDR2 FYNNEI. The length of the CDR3 is 14 residues.

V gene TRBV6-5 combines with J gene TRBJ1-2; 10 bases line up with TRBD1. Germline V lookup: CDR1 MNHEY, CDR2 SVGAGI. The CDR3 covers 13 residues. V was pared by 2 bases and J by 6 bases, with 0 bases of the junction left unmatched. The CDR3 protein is CASSYGQGDGYTF. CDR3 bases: TGTGCCAGCAGTTACGGACAGGGGGATGGCTACACCTTC.

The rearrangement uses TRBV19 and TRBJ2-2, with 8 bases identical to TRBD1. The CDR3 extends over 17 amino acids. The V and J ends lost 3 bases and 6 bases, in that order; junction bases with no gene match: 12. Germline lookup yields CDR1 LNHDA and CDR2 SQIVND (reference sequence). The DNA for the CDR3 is TGTGCCAGTAGTATGCGGGACAGGTTGATAAAAGCCGGGGAGCTGTTTTTT. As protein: CASSMRDRLIKAGELFF.

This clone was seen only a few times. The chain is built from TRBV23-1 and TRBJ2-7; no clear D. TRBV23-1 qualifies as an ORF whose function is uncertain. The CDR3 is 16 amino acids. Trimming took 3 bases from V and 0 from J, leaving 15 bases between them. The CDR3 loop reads CASSQQTDRFSYEQYF. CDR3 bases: TGCGCCAGCAGTCAGCAAACGGACCGGTTCTCCTACGAGCAGTACTTC.

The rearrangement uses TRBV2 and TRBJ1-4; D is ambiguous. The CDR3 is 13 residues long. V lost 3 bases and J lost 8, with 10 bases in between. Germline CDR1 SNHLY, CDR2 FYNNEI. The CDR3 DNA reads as TGTGCCAGCAGTGAGATCAGAGGAGAAAAACTGTTTTTT. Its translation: CASSEIRGEKLFF.

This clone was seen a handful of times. The CDR3 DNA follows: TGTGCCAGCAGCAAACTCCTAGCGCGCTACGAGCAGTACTTC. It encodes CASSKLLARYEQYF. The chain is built from TRBV7-2 and TRBJ2-7; TRBD2 is a possible D gene (6 bases). CDR1 is SGHTA, CDR2 FQGNSA, per germline. Deletions cut 5 bases from V and 3 bases from J, with 14 bases between. This CDR3 comprises 14 residues.

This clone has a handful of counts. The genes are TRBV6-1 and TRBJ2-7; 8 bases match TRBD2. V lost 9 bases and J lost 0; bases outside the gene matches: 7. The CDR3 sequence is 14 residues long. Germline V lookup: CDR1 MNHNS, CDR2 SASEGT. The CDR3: CASSPREGSYEQYF. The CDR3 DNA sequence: TGTGCCAGTTCCCCCCGGGAGGGCTCCTACGAGCAGTACTTC.

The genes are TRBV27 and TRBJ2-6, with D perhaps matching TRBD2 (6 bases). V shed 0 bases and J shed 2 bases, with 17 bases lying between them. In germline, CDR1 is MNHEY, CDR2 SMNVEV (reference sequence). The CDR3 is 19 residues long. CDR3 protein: CASSLSIRRGLAGANVLTF. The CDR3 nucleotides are TGTGCCAGCAGTTTATCGATTCGACGGGGGTTGGCTGGGGCCAACGTCCTGACTTTC.

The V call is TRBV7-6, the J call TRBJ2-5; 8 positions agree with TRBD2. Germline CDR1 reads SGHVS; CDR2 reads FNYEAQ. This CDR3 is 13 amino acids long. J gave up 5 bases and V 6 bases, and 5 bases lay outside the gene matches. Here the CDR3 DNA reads TGTGCCAGCAGTCCCCAGCGGGAGGAGACCCAGTACTTC. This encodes CASSPQREETQYF.

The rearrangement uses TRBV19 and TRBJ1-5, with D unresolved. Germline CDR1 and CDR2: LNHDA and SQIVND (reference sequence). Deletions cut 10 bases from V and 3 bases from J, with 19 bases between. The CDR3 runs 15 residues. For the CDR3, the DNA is TGTGCCACCCATGAGCGGGGTGCCTTCAATCAGCCCCAGCATTTT. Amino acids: CATHERGAFNQPQHF.

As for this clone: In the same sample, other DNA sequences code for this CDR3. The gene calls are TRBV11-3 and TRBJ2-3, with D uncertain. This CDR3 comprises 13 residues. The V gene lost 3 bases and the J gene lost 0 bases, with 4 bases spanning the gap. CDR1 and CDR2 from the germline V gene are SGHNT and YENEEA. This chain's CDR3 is CASSLDSTDTQYF. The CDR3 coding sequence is TGTGCCAGCAGCTTGGACAGCACAGATACGCAGTATTTT.

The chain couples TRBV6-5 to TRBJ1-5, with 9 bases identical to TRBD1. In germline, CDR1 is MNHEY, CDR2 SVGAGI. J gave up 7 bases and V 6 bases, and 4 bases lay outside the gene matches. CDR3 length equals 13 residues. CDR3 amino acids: CASSTGGGQPQHF. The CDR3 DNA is TGTGCCAGCAGCACAGGGGGCGGCCAGCCCCAGCATTTT.

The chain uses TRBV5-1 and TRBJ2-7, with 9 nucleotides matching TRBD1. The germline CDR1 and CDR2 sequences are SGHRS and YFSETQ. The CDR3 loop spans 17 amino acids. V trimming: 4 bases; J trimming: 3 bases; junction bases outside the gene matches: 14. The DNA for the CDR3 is TGCGCCAGCAGCCCGGGGCCCACAACAGGGGGCGGCTACGAGCAGTACTTC. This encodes CASSPGPTTGGGYEQYF.

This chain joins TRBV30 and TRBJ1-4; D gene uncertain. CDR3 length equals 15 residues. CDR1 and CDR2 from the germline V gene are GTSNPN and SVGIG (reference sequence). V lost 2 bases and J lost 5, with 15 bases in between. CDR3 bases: TGTGCCTGGAGTAAAACGGGTTTCTCAAATGAAAAACTGTTTTTT. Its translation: CAWSKTGFSNEKLFF.